This T cell receptor (beta chain) was documented in a study of T cell clones after liver transplantation. Background on the study: Post-transplant blood was tracked for graft-donor-reactive T cell clones identified in a pre-transplant mixed lymphocyte reaction. Three of the eight recipients were HCV-positive; the rest had non-autoimmune, non-viral transplant indications. General study points: Compared with third party-reactive sequences, donor-reactive ones declined more, independent of withdrawal success.

Repertoires were generated with immunoSEQ multiplex PCR, while TCRdb's copy carries only in-frame clones and drops some. Counted here are tens of thousands of clones, 60% to 80% occurring once; the ten biggest clones make up nearly 10%. In this sample, this clone turned up a few times. Its antigen is currently unknown. CDR3 length: 15 amino acids. Germline CDR1 is LGHNA and CDR2 is YNFKEQ. The ends lost 4 bases at V and 7 bases at J; junction bases unmatched: 8. Source: CD4+ T cells from blood, taken at the 22-month timepoint. This receptor was taken from a human patient who received a liver transplant. A share of the T cells may be of graft donor origin. The chain joins TRBV4-2 to TRBJ1-5; 9 bases fit TRBD1. DNA for the CDR3: TGTGCCAGCAGCCTAACCGGGACAGGGAAACAGCCCCAGCATTTT. The encoded protein is CASSLTGTGKQPQHF.